Below, one TCR beta chain is given with its context. Its antigen is still unknown. Base qualities were left out, and no much larger clone turns up one base away. This entry is derived from a study of blood T cell repertoires in COVID-19 (dated by TCRdb to the early 2020s). Looking at the study overall: Collaborator samples came from the United States, Italy and Spain and covered acute and convalescent phases of COVID-19. Nearly every sample came with metadata listing a de-identified subject ID, COVID-19 status, age in years and sex. The repertoires were released in a freely available public database intended as a resource for research on the immune response to SARS-CoV-2. Samples came from the ongoing ImmuneRACE study (first 160 participants) plus 1,254 subjects from 6 global collaborators. The material from the prospective study consisted of cDNA or gDNA derived from T cells, B-cell-depleted T cells, or PBMCs. The dataset comprised deeply sampled blood TCRbeta repertoires from subjects exposed to, actively infected with, or recovered from COVID-19. Where HLA class I and class II types were available, the types were taken from metadata supplied by the sample provider, not from assay-based typing. General conclusions and limits of the study: The quantity of clinical and demographic metadata differed by source and by participant and was supplied without curation.

The collaborating institutions used their own protocols to collect whole blood in K2EDTA tubes. For TCRbeta analysis, collaborator samples were shipped as frozen whole blood, as isolated PBMCs, or as DNA extracted from either sample type. TCRbeta CDR3 regions were amplified from genomic DNA using the immunoSEQ Assay, a bias-controlled multiplex PCR. Per the authors' processing: Nucleated cell counts per sample were estimated from amplification of reference gene primers within the assay. Sequence reads were collapsed and filtered to measure the absolute abundance of every unique TCRbeta CDR3 rearrangement. For each sample, productive Simpson clonality was calculated as the square root of Simpson's diversity index over productive rearrangements. TCRdb limited this immuneACCESS table to in-frame rearrangements with V and J called. A share of clones is missing; checked studies link under half to unresolved V genes, and the rest is unexplained. V, J and clone size were drawn from that table, and D and trimming were deduced from the DNA. The sample table records 110,000 or so clones; around 84% of these occur just once. The ten largest account for around 3.5% of the sample.

The TCR sequence derives from a man aged 40-49 years with acute or convalescent COVID-19. Sequenced: peripheral blood.

The CDR3 corresponds to CASSLRQNTDTQYF. The nucleotide sequence is TGTGCCAGCAGCCTAAGACAGAACACAGATACGCAGTATTTT. The sequence links TRBV7-3 to TRBJ2-3; the best D guess is TRBD1, with 5 bases matching. The germline V gene encodes CDR1 SGHTA and CDR2 FQGTGA. The cysteine opens and the phenylalanine closes a CDR3 of 14 amino acids. Only the CDR3 DNA is retained, 42 bases long and in frame from the first base. V is shortened by 5 bases, J by 2 bases, and the region joining them spans 11 bases.